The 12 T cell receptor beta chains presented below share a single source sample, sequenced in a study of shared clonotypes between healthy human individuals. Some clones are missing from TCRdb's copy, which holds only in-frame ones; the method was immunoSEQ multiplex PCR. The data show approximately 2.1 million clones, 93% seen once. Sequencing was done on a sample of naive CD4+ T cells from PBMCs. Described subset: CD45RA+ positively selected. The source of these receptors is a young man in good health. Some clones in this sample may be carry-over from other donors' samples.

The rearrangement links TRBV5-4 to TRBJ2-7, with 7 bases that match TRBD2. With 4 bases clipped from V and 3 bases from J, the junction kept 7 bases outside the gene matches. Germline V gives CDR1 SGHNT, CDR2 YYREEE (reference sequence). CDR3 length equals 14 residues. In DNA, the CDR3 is TGTGCCAGCAGCAGCGGGAAGGCCCTCTACGAGCAGTACTTC. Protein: CASSSGKALYEQYF.

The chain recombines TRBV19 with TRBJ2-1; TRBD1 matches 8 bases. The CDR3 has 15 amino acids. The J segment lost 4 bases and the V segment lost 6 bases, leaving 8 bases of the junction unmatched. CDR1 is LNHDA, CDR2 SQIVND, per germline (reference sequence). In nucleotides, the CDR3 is TGTGCCAGTAGCCGCGGGACAGGAGTTTACAATGAGCAGTTCTTC. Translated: CASSRGTGVYNEQFF.

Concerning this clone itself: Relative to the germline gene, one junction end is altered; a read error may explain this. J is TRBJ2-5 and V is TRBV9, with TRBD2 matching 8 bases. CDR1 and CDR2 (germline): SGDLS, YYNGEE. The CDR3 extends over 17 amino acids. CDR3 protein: CASSAGATSGIQATQYF. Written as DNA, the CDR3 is TGTGCCAGCAGCGCAGGGGCCACTAGCGGTATCCAAGCGACCCAGTACTTC.

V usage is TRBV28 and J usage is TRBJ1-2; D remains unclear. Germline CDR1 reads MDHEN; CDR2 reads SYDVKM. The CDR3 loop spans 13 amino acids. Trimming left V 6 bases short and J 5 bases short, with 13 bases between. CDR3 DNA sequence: TGTGCCAGCAGGGATGGCGCGGGATATGGCTACACCTTC. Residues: CASRDGAGYGYTF.

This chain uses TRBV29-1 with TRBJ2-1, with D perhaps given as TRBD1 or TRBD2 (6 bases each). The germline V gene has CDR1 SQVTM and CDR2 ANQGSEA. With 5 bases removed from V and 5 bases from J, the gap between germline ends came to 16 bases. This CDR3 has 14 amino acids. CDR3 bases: TGCAGCGTTCGCAGGGGCGCGGGGCACAATGAGCAGTTCTTC. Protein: CSVRRGAGHNEQFF.

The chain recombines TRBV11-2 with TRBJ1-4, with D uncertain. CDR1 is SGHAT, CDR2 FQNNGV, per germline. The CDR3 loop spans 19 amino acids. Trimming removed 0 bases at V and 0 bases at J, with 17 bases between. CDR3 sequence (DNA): TGTGCCAGCAGCTTAGACCTTGAGTGGGAGGTTGCAACTAATGAAAAACTGTTTTTT. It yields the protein CASSLDLEWEVATNEKLFF.

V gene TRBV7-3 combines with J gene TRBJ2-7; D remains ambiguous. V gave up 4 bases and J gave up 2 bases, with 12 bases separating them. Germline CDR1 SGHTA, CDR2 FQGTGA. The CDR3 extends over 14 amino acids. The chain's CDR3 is CASSSSATPYEQYF. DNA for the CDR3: TGTGCCAGCAGCTCCTCCGCTACCCCCTACGAGCAGTACTTC.

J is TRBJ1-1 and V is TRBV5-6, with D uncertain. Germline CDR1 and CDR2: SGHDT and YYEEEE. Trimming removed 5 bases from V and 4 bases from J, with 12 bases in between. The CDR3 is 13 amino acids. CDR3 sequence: CASRNGFGTEAFF. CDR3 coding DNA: TGTGCCAGCAGAAATGGGTTCGGCACTGAAGCTTTCTTT. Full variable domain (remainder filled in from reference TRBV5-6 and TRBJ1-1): DAGVTQSPTHLIKTRGQQVTLRCSPKSGHDTVSWYQQALGQGPQFIFQYYEEEERQRGNFPDRFSGHQFPNYSSELNVNALLLGDSALYLCASRNGFGTEAFFGQGTRLTVV.

CDR3 in amino acids: CASSVGAVRGRKQNTGELFF. DNA of the CDR3: TGTGCCAGCAGCGTAGGTGCCGTCAGGGGGAGGAAACAGAACACCGGGGAGCTGTTTTTT. The chain joins TRBV9 to TRBJ2-2; possible D gene TRBD1, 7 bases. Trimming pared 0 bases from V and 1 base from J, leaving 22 bases between. The germline V gene has CDR1 SGDLS and CDR2 YYNGEE. The CDR3 is 20 residues long.

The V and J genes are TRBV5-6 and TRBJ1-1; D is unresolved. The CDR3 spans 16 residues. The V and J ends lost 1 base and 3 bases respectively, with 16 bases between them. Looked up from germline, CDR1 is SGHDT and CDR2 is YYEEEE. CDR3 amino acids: CASSLRQIKGYTEAFF. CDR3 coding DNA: TGTGCCAGCAGCTTGCGACAAATCAAAGGGTACACTGAAGCTTTCTTT.

The CDR3 here is CASSHQAQAVPYEQYF. In DNA, the CDR3 is TGCGCCAGCAGCCACCAAGCACAGGCGGTTCCCTACGAGCAGTACTTC. The V and J genes are TRBV4-3 and TRBJ2-7, with D possibly matching TRBD1 (5 bases). Germline CDR1 reads LGHNA; CDR2 reads YSLEER. This CDR3 comprises 16 residues. V lost 3 bases and J lost 2, with 17 bases in between.

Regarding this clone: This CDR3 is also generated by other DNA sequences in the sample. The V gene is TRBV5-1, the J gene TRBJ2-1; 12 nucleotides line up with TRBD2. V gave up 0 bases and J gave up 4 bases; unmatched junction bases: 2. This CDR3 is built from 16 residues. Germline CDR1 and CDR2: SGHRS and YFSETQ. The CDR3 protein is CASSLVLAGGYNEQFF. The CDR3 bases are TGCGCCAGCAGCTTGGTCCTAGCGGGAGGGTACAATGAGCAGTTCTTC.